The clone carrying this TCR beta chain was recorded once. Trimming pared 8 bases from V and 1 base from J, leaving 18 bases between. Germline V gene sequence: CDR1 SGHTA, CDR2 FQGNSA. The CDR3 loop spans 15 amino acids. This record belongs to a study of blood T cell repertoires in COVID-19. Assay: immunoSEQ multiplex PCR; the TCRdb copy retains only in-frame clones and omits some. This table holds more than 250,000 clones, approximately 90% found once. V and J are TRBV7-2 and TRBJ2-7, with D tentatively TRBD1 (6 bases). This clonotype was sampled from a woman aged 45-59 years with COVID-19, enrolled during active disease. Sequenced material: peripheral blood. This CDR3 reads CASALSGGESYEQYF. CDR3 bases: TGTGCCAGCGCGCTCTCTGGGGGCGAGTCCTACGAGCAGTACTTC.